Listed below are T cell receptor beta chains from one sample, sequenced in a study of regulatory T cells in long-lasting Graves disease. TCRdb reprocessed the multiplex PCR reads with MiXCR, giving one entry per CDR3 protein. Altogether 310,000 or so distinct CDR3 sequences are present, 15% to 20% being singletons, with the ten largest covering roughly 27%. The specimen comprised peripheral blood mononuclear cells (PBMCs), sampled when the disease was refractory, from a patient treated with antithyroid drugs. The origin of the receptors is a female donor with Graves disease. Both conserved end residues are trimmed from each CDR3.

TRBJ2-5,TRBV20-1,SAARQETQY
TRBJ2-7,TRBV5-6,ASSSTTGWVSYEQY
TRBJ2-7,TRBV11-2,ASSRGRGDYEQY
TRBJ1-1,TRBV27,ASSSSTYTEAF
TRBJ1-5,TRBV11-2,ASSPDRATYSNQPQH
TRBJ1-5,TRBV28,ASTTLGEIYSNHPQH
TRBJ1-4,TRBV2,ATHREEDEKLF
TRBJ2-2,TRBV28,ASSLGRWSGELF
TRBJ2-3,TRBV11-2,ASSLGARTDTQY
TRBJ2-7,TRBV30,AWSVPAGSYEQY
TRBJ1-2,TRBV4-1,ASSQDQRPYT
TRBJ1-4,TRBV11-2,ASSLGRTTNEKLF
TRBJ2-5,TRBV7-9,ASQVPGQETQY
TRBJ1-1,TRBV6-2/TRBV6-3,ASLEEGSNTEAF
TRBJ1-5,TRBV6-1,ASSPPGPINQPQH
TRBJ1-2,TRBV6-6,ASSYSIRLPGGYT
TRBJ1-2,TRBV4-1,ASSQETVNYGYT
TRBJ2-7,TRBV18,ASSPPDRGREQY
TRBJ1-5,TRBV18,ASSPQVQGSQPQH
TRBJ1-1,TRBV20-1,SARGAGGTEAF
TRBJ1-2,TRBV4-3,ASSQDRGWVYGYT
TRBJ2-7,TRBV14,ASSPQGMTRLAGEQY
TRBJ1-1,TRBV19,ASSTETDNTEAF
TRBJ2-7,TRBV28,ASSLGGIPYEQY
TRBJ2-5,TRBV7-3,ASSLVGARETQY
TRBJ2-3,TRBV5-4,ASRPGSGGGTDTQY
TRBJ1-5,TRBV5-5,ASSWGAEGQPQH
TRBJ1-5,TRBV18,ASSLWEGDQPQH